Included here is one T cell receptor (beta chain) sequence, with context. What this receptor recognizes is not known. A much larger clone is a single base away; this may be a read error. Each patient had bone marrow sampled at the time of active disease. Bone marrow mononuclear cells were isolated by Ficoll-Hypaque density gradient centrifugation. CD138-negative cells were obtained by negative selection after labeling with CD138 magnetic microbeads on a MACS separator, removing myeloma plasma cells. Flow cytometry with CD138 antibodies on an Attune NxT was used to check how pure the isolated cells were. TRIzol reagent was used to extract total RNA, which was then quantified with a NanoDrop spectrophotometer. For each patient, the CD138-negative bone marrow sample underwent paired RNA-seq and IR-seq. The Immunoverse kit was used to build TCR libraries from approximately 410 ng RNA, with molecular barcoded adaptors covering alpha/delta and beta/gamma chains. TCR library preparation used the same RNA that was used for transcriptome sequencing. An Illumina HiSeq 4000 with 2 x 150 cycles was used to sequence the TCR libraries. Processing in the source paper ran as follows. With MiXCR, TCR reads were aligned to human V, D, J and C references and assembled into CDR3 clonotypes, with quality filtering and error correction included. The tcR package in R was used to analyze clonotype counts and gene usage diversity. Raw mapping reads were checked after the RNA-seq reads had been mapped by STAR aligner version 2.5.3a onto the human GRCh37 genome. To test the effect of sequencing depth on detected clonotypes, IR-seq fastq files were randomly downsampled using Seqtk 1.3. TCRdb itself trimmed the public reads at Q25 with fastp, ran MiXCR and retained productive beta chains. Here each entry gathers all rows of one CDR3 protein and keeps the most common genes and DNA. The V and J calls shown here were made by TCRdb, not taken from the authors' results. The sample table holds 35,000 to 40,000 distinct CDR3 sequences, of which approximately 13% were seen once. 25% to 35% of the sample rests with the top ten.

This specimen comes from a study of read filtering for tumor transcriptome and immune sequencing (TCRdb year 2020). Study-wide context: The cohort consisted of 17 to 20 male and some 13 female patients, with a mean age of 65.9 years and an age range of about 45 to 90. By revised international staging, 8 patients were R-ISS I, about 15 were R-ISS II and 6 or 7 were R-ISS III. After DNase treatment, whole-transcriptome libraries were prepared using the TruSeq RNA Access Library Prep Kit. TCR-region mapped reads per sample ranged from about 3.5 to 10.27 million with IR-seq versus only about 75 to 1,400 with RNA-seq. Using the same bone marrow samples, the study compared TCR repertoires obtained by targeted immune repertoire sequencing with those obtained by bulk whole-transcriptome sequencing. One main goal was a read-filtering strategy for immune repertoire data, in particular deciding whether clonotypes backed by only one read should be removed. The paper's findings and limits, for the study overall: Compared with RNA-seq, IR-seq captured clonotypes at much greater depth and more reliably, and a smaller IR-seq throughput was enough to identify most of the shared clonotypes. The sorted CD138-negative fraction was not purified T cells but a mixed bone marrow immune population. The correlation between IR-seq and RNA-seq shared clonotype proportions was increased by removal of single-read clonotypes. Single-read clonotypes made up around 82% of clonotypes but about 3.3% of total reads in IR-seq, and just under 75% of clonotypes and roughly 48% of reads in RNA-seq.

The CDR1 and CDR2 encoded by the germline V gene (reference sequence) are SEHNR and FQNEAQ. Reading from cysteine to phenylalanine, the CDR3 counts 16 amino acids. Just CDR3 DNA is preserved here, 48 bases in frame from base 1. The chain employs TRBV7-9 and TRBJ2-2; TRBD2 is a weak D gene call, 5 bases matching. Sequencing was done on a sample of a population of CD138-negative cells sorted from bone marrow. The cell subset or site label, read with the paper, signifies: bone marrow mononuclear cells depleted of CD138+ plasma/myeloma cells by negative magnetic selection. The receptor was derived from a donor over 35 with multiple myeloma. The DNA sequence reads TGTGTCAGCGGACTGTTTTTTAGGAAGAACACCGGGGAGCTGTTTTTT. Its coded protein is CVSGLFFRKNTGELFF.